Shown below are 2 T cell receptor beta chains from a single sample sequenced in a study of blood T cell repertoires in COVID-19. Produced via immunoSEQ multiplex PCR; TCRdb's table is partial and in-frame only. The table includes 130,000 or so clones, around 88% detected once. The specimen sequenced was peripheral blood. Receptor source: a man in his fifties or sixties with COVID-19, enrolled during active disease.

V gene TRBV28 combines with J gene TRBJ1-5; D gene ambiguous. Deletions cut 7 bases from V and 4 bases from J, with 8 bases between. Germline CDR1 and CDR2: MDHEN and SYDVKM. There are 12 residues in the CDR3. CDR3 coding DNA: TGTGCCAGCACCTCCTTGAATCAGCCCCAGCATTTT. Translated: CASTSLNQPQHF. The full variable domain, rest sourced from reference TRBV28 and TRBJ1-5, is DVKVTQSSRYLVKRTGEKVFLECVQDMDHENMFWYRQDPGLGLRLIYFSYDVKMKEKGDIPEGYSVSREKKERFSLILESASTNQTSMYLCASTSLNQPQHFGDGTRLSIL.

The chain carries TRBV10-1 and TRBJ2-3; 7 bases are a match to TRBD2. Germline lookup yields CDR1 WNHNN and CDR2 SYGVQD (reference sequence). This CDR3 is 14 amino acids long. V lost 6 bases and J lost 0; bases outside the gene matches: 3. DNA of the CDR3: TGCGCCAGCAGCTCAGCGGGGAGCACAGATACGCAGTATTTT. Translation gives CASSSAGSTDTQYF.